This TCR beta chain is from a study of T-cell memory formation after mild COVID-19. Study-wide context: For the most part, TCR clusters were specific to one donor. Study-wide results and caveats: Unconfirmed was the SARS-CoV-2 specificity of second-wave clones that peaked on day 37.

TCRdb re-called the 5' RACE reads through MiXCR, storing one row per CDR3 protein. Among about 400,000 distinct CDR3 sequences listed, about 15% were seen once. Germline-derived CDR1 and CDR2 are DFQATT and SNEGSKA (reference sequence). The CDR3 loop spans 13 amino acids. V was pared by 5 bases and J by 5 bases, with 4 bases of the junction left unmatched. This clonotype was observed a few times. Its antigen remains unidentified. Material for sequencing was PBMCs or a T cell subset sorted from them (not recorded which). The chain employs TRBV20-1 and TRBJ2-5, with 11 bases identical to TRBD2. This TCR derives from a young man who had mild COVID-19 (a few samples of this study predate the infection). Cell type and time point are not known. CDR3 sequence reads: CSAGTSGTETQYF. DNA of the CDR3: TGCAGTGCTGGGACTAGCGGCACGGAGACCCAGTACTTC.